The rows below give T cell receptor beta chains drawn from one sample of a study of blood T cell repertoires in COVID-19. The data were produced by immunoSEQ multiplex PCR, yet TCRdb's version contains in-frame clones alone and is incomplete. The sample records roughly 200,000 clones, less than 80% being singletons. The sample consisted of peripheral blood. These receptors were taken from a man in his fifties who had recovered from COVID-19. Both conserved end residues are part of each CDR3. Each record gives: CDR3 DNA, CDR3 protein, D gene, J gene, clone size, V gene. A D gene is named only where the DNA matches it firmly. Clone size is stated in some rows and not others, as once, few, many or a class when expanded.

cdr3_nt: TGCGCCAGCAGTGAGTCATTTGAGGTTTCCTACGAGCAGTACTTC; cdr3_aa: CASSESFEVSYEQYF; d_call: -; j_call: TRBJ2-7; clone_size: -; v_call: TRBV10-1
cdr3_nt: TGTGCCAGCTCACCGGCTAGCGGGAGTTGGGGGGAGCAGTACTTC; cdr3_aa: CASSPASGSWGEQYF; d_call: TRBD2; j_call: TRBJ2-7; clone_size: -; v_call: TRBV18
cdr3_nt: TGTGCCAGCAGTTTAGCCGGGACAGGGGTCGAAAAACTGTTTTTT; cdr3_aa: CASSLAGTGVEKLFF; d_call: TRBD1; j_call: TRBJ1-4; clone_size: -; v_call: TRBV28
cdr3_nt: TGCAGCGTTGAAGTGAATAGCGCCGAAGCCTACAATGAGCAGTTCTTC; cdr3_aa: CSVEVNSAEAYNEQFF; d_call: -; j_call: TRBJ2-1; clone_size: -; v_call: TRBV29-1
cdr3_nt: TGTGCCAGCCACGGACAGGCCAATCAGCCCCAGCATTTT; cdr3_aa: CASHGQANQPQHF; d_call: TRBD1; j_call: TRBJ1-5; clone_size: -; v_call: TRBV6-5
cdr3_nt: TGTGCCAGCAGTAATAGCGGGGGGGCGGGGGAGCAGTACTTC; cdr3_aa: CASSNSGGAGEQYF; d_call: TRBD2; j_call: TRBJ2-7; clone_size: once; v_call: TRBV14
cdr3_nt: TGCGCCAGCAGCCAATTACGGGGACTAGCGGGGGGCACAGATACGCAGTATTTT; cdr3_aa: CASSQLRGLAGGTDTQYF; d_call: TRBD2; j_call: TRBJ2-3; clone_size: -; v_call: TRBV4-1
cdr3_nt: TGTGCCAGCAGCCCACAGGGGCCCCTTAATTCACCCCTCCACTTT; cdr3_aa: CASSPQGPLNSPLHF; d_call: TRBD1; j_call: TRBJ1-6; clone_size: many; v_call: TRBV27
cdr3_nt: TGTGCCAGCAGCCCGACTAGCGGGACCACAGATACGCAGTATTTT; cdr3_aa: CASSPTSGTTDTQYF; d_call: TRBD2; j_call: TRBJ2-3; clone_size: -; v_call: TRBV7-3
cdr3_nt: TGTGCCAGCAGCCCCTTGACAGGGGGCGGGTGGGAGACCCAGTACTTC; cdr3_aa: CASSPLTGGGWETQYF; d_call: TRBD1; j_call: TRBJ2-5; clone_size: -; v_call: TRBV9
cdr3_nt: TGTGCCAGCAGCCCCAGCGACAGGGACTACAATGAGCAGTTCTTC; cdr3_aa: CASSPSDRDYNEQFF; d_call: TRBD1; j_call: TRBJ2-1; clone_size: -; v_call: TRBV4-2
cdr3_nt: TGTGCCAGCAGCCGTAGCTCTTGGGGGGGCTCCTACAATGAGCAGTTCTTC; cdr3_aa: CASSRSSWGGSYNEQFF; d_call: TRBD2; j_call: TRBJ2-1; clone_size: -; v_call: TRBV4-2
cdr3_nt: TGTGCCAGCAGCAGGACTAGGGACTACGAGCAGTACTTC; cdr3_aa: CASSRTRDYEQYF; d_call: TRBD2; j_call: TRBJ2-7; clone_size: once; v_call: TRBV6-5
cdr3_nt: TGTGCCAGCAGAAATAGCGGGAGCGGAGGAAATACGCAGTATTTT; cdr3_aa: CASRNSGSGGNTQYF; d_call: TRBD2; j_call: TRBJ2-3; clone_size: -; v_call: TRBV19
cdr3_nt: TGCGCCAGCAGCTTGGCCGGCGGGAGGGCCACGGGTGAGCAGTTCTTC; cdr3_aa: CASSLAGGRATGEQFF; d_call: TRBD2; j_call: TRBJ2-1; clone_size: -; v_call: TRBV5-1
cdr3_nt: TGTGCCAGCAGCGCCGCGGGACGGAGCAACTCTGGAAACACCATATATTTT; cdr3_aa: CASSAAGRSNSGNTIYF; d_call: -; j_call: TRBJ1-3; clone_size: -; v_call: TRBV9
cdr3_nt: TGTGCCAGCTCGCCAAAGAAAGGGACAGGGGGCCCTCAAGAGACCCAGTACTTC; cdr3_aa: CASSPKKGTGGPQETQYF; d_call: TRBD1; j_call: TRBJ2-5; clone_size: -; v_call: TRBV18